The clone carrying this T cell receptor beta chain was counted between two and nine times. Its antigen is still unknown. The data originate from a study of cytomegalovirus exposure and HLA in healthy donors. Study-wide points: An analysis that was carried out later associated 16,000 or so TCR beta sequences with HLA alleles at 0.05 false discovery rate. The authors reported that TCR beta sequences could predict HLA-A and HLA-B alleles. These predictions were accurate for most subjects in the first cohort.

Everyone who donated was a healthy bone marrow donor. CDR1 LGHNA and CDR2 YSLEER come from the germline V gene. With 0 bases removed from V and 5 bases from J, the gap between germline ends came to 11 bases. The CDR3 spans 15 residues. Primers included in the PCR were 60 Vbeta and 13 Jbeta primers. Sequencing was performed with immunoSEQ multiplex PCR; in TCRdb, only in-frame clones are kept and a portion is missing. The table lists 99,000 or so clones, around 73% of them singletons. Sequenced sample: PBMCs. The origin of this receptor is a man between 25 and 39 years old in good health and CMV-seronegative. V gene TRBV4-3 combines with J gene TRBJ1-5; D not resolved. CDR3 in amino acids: CASSQDKADYQPQHF. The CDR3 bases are TGCGCCAGCAGCCAAGATAAGGCGGACTATCAGCCCCAGCATTTT.